This T cell receptor (beta chain) was sequenced in a study of radiation and T cells in renal cell carcinoma. Study-wide points: Pretreatment tumor biopsies were lacking, so baseline clonotypes are unknown. In blood, top tumor clones expanded by 2 weeks, shrinking by 4.

For this clone: Its target is not known. The sample has other DNA sequences that encode this CDR3 too.

Germline V lookup: CDR1 GTSNPN, CDR2 SVGIG (reference sequence). J lost 4 bases, V lost 2 bases, and 5 bases had no gene match. The CDR3 spans 13 residues. As for time point: blood 4 weeks post-SBRT, at nephrectomy. The treatment here: 15 Gy SBRT to primary tumor, nephrectomy 4 weeks later. Nephrectomy followed 15 Gy stereotactic body radiation by 4 weeks. Measured with immunoSEQ multiplex PCR; TCRdb has only the in-frame clones, and not every one. There are just under 150,000 clones in the sample; less than 90% occur only once, and about 17% lies in the top ten. The chain employs TRBV30 and TRBJ2-7; 7 bases match TRBD1. The clonotype comes from a woman aged 45-65 years with renal cell carcinoma. The specimen was blood, collected from a patient whose treatment included radiotherapy and nephrectomy. The CDR3 spells CAWSRGQPYEQYF. The CDR3 nucleotides are TGTGCCTGGAGTCGGGGACAGCCTTACGAGCAGTACTTC. Full variable domain (missing parts from reference TRBV30 and TRBJ2-7): SQTIHQWPATLVQPVGSPLSLECTVEGTSNPNLYWYRQAAGRGLQLLFYSVGIGQISSEVPQNLSASRPQDRQFILSSKKLLLSDSGFYLCAWSRGQPYEQYFGPGTRLTVT.